These T cell receptor beta chains were read from a single sample in a study of radiotherapy plus CTLA-4 blockade in lung cancer. Sequencing was performed with immunoSEQ multiplex PCR; in TCRdb, only in-frame clones are kept and a portion is missing. The data show roughly 70,000 clones, about nine tenths seen once. The material was peripheral blood, obtained from a patient treated with radiotherapy plus ipilimumab. The source of these receptors is a human donor with non-small cell lung cancer that progressed on radiotherapy plus ipilimumab. Each CDR3 is given with its conserved first and last residue.

CDR3aa	v_gene	j_gene
CASSYYIGETQYF	TRBV10-2	TRBJ2-5
CASSYTGQGSEQYF	TRBV7-9	TRBJ2-7
CASGVAGGTDTQYF	TRBV27	TRBJ2-3
CSVESGTGYNEQFF	TRBV29-1	TRBJ2-1
CATSRGLLRDSNQPQHF	TRBV15	TRBJ1-5
CASSRLFSGANVLTF	TRBV4-1	TRBJ2-6
CASSQELGRDYGYTF	TRBV4-1	TRBJ1-2
CASSFGRGTVGEQYF	TRBV27	TRBJ2-7
CAWDRLAGGGEQYF	TRBV30	TRBJ2-7
CASSFRRGYEQYF	TRBV11-3	TRBJ2-7
CAWSVLGYQYF	TRBV30	TRBJ2-7
CASSERSRDGRGYTF	TRBV2	TRBJ1-2
CASSDLQSSGNTIYF	TRBV27	TRBJ1-3
CASRETSPLSNEQFF	TRBV28	TRBJ2-1
CASSLGTSGNLETQYF	TRBV7-3	TRBJ2-5
CAGTGDTEAFF	TRBV30	TRBJ1-1
CASSWAITGELFF	TRBV13	TRBJ2-2
CASSGRTSGMYNEQFF	TRBV21-1	TRBJ2-1
CSSTRTDTQYF	TRBV20-1	TRBJ2-3
CASSPNRGLAGYEQYF	TRBV5-4	TRBJ2-7
CSARPRDRGFGTDTQYF	TRBV29-1	TRBJ2-3
CASSAGSGNTIYF	TRBV10-1	TRBJ1-3
CASSSTATDTQYF	TRBV5-1	TRBJ2-3
CASSWGQGSTEAFF	TRBV5-1	TRBJ1-1
CASSSEFHEQYF	TRBV6-5	TRBJ2-7
CASSSGRGETQYF	TRBV5-1	TRBJ2-5
CASSSKLAGIYNEQFF	TRBV5-1	TRBJ2-1
CASRVSGSDTQYF	TRBV5-1	TRBJ2-3
CARKDKSSTDTQYF	TRBV19	TRBJ2-3
CSAPPSYEQYF	TRBV20-1	TRBJ2-7
CASSSGPIYEQYF	TRBV7-6	TRBJ2-7
CRAASSGYTF	TRBV20-1	TRBJ1-2
CASSPGLAGDEQFF	TRBV7-9	TRBJ2-1
CASSFPGQANYGYTF	TRBV28	TRBJ1-2
CASSYATRWTGELFF	TRBV6-5	TRBJ2-2
CASKPYEAFF	TRBV6-1	TRBJ1-1
CASRDTGTSMGEQFF	TRBV28	TRBJ2-1
CASSSGTGNYEQYF	TRBV5-1	TRBJ2-7
CASSPGTSGRTISNEQFF	TRBV7-2	TRBJ2-1
CASSLYGARTDYTF	TRBV5-5	TRBJ1-2